This entry features one T cell receptor beta chain sequence. Its specificity is not known. This specimen belongs to a study of blood T cells in healthy people across ages. Study observations and caveats: Diversity was higher, and naive CD4+ cells more numerous, in long-lived donors than in aged donors.

Next came a second PCR, run for roughly 6 to 11 cycles, which used a sample-barcoded 5' primer along with a J-beta primer mix. Every cDNA molecule bore a tag from a template-switch adaptor containing 12 random nucleotides. TCRdb processed the 5' RACE reads anew with MiXCR; each CDR3 protein has one entry. The data show 1.5 million to 2 million distinct CDR3 sequences, approximately 50% seen once. The CDR3 has 15 residues. V lost 1 base to trimming and J lost 2 bases, with 12 bases between them. The germline gives CDR1 SGHTA, CDR2 FQGNSA. The study drew donors from healthy Caucasian individuals in Russia aged roughly 6 to 90. The amount of total RNA extracted per sample was at least 5 micrograms.

This chain uses TRBV7-2 with TRBJ2-7, with D possibly matching TRBD2 (6 bases). The origin of this receptor is a woman in her thirties or forties in good health. The sample consisted of blood. The CDR3 DNA reads TGTGCCAGCAGCTTAGGTTGGACTATCCCCTACGAGCAGTACTTC. Encoded protein: CASSLGWTIPYEQYF.